This TCR beta chain stems from a study of long-term antiretroviral therapy in people with HIV (dated by TCRdb to between 2020 and 2023). Looking at the study overall: Collection of the earliest samples took place about a decade ahead of the 2015 WHO recommendation for immediate ART, at a time when ART was typically delayed until CD4 counts fell. Whether ART initiation and durable HIV suppression were associated with changes in peripheral blood TRB repertoire composition and diversity was tested in a retrospective serial study. From fewer than 35 adults with confirmed HIV infection, the cohort provided 192 cryopreserved PBMC samples, gathered serially across a mean of roughly 6 years (range 1-12). About 35% of the 30 participants with HIV were female. No cross-contamination during QIAcube processing was shown when test extractions of a monoclonal T-cell line were performed alongside some 33 polyclonal samples. What the study reported, not specific to this receptor: Because pre-ART samples had limited cell numbers, profiling was done on unsorted PBMC rather than on sorted CD4+ and CD8+ T cells. Owing to limited PBMC availability, only the TCR beta chain was sequenced, without alpha chain pairing. No data were available on ART adherence, viral resistance or therapy changes, limiting inferences about post-ART repertoire changes. Expanded TRB clones identified before ART initiation dominated the repertoire at all time points, although this dominance fluctuated and declined in many PLHIV after ART. A significant increase in TRB diversity was found to be associated with ART initiation, although TRB diversity was observed to remain significantly below that of transplant donor controls even after long-term ART. HIV repertoires had narrower CDR3 length ranges than controls, and the network structure suggested an antigen-experienced repertoire that shifted only slightly toward naive after ART. The samples span the years 2004 to 2017, and the ART regimens used at that time may not be as effective as current regimens.

To be included, a participant needed at least one PBMC sample from before ART initiation plus at least two post-ART samples. Treatment was received in the United States of America by all participants with HIV. Before DNA extraction, cryopreserved samples containing about 1-11 million PBMC were thawed and washed. At the time of the earliest PBMC sample, participants with HIV were aged between roughly 20 and 54 years. PBMC samples were contributed by each participant from 1-4 timepoints before ART initiation and 2-8 timepoints after ART initiation, with a median of 7 samples. For every participant, serial HIV viral load, CD4+ T-cell count, ART history and demographic data were obtained. Genomic DNA was extracted from unsorted PBMC with a Qiagen kit on a QIAcube, with processing performed in batches of 12 samples. The germline V gene (reference sequence) supplies CDR1 MNHEY and CDR2 SMNVEV. There are 23 amino acids in the CDR3, from cysteine to phenylalanine inclusive. The only DNA kept is the CDR3, 69 bases in frame from the first base. At the junction V is shortened by 7 bases and J by 2 bases, with 39 bases in between.

This clone was detected once. Which antigen it targets is not known. Base qualities are not recorded, but no much larger clone differs from it by a single base. The immunoSEQ hsTCRB v3.0 assay was used at survey level resolution for TRB variable region sequencing. The target sequencing depth for TRB was about 40,000-55,000 T-cell genomes per sample. Pooled TRB libraries were sequenced on an Illumina MiSeq with a v3 150-cycle kit. The study's processing was this. Repertoire analysis was run in R within a reproducible Nextflow workflow that covered QC, data transformation and analysis. LymphoSeq2, an R package for exploring AIRR-Seq data, was used to implement custom analyses. A few samples yielding fewer than 5000 total TRB sequences were excluded, leaving more than 150 analyzed HIV repertoires. Among the 170 to 200 HIV repertoires that were kept, 59 were collected before ART initiation and about 130 were collected after ART initiation. Each repertoire was downsampled to 5000 TRB nucleotide sequences, and summary statistics were averaged across 100 downsampling iterations. TRB sequences were retained for analysis only if CDR3 regions of at least seven amino acids were present. Diversity was measured with a Shannon entropy-derived clonality score and the Gini coefficient. In repertoire networks, the top 5000 CDR3 amino acid sequences were linked whenever an edit distance of one separated two sequences. For TRB CDR3 amino acid sequences, GLIPH2 was used to predict antigen specificity groups and MHC restriction. To flag known associations with CMV, EBV, HIV or tissue antigens, CDR3 amino acid sequences were compared against VDJdb and McPAS-TCR. Pre-ART, post-ART and control groups were compared with Wilcoxon signed-rank tests and Holm-Bonferroni correction. This is the immuneACCESS table as TCRdb keeps it, with only in-frame sequences that have V and J called. A part of the clones is gone; compared with another copy, unresolved V genes explain less than half, and the rest is unexplained. V, J and clone size reflect that table, while D and trimming were determined from the DNA. This sample is represented by around 26,000 clones; roughly 79% of them were singletons. About 11% of the sample belongs to the ten largest clones.

Sequenced here: unsorted PBMCs, sampled 1.1 years before starting antiretroviral therapy. The chain is assembled from TRBV27 and TRBJ1-5; no D segment can be confidently identified. This clonotype originated in a woman aged 35 to 49 with HIV. The CDR3 corresponds to CASKPRSHRERWVLFIGNQPQHF. The DNA is TGTGCCAGCAAACCCAGGTCCCATAGGGAACGGTGGGTGCTCTTTATCGGCAATCAGCCCCAGCATTTT.